These 21 T cell receptor beta chains share one sample of origin, sequenced in a study of blood T cell repertoires in COVID-19. The protocol was immunoSEQ multiplex PCR, while the TCRdb copy is restricted to in-frame clones and leaves out a portion. The sample carries 25,000 to 35,000 clones, just over 90% recorded once. The sample consisted of peripheral blood. The origin of the receptors is a man aged 50-60 years with active COVID-19.

V is TRBV28 and J is TRBJ2-7, with TRBD1 matching 7 bases. The CDR3 totals 13 residues. Losses at the gene ends were 5 bases for V and 3 bases for J; bases not matched to a gene: 4. Germline V lookup: CDR1 MDHEN, CDR2 SYDVKM. For the CDR3, the DNA is TGTGCCAGCAGTCCGGGACAGCACTACGAGCAGTACTTC. Amino acids: CASSPGQHYEQYF.

V is TRBV1 and J is TRBJ2-7; the table names TRBD2, a call not compared with the DNA. TRBV1 is deemed a pseudogene. The CDR3 loop spans 19 amino acids. The chain's CDR3 is CTSSRPGLAGGPSIGEQYF. The CDR3 DNA reads as TGCACCAGCAGCCGACCGGGACTAGCGGGGGGTCCTTCGATTGGGGAGCAGTACTTC.

This chain uses TRBV7-6 with TRBJ2-3; the match to TRBD1 covers 8 bases. CDR3 size: 16 residues. Germline-derived CDR1 and CDR2 are SGHVS and FNYEAQ. J lost 3 bases, V lost 2 bases, and 7 bases had no gene match. Here the CDR3 reads CASSLYQGAGTDTQYF. The CDR3 nucleotides read TGTGCCAGCAGCTTATACCAGGGGGCAGGGACAGATACGCAGTATTTT.

The rearrangement joins TRBV29-1 to TRBJ2-1; 11 nucleotides match TRBD2. From germline, CDR1 is SQVTM and CDR2 ANQGSEA. The CDR3 is 16 amino acids. Trimming took 3 bases from V and 3 from J; bases not matched to a gene: 7. The CDR3 sequence: CSVEGRGLADYNEQFF. CDR3 bases: TGCAGCGTTGAGGGTCGGGGACTAGCGGACTACAATGAGCAGTTCTTC.

The chain links TRBV2 to TRBJ2-2; 7 bases match TRBD2. The CDR3 is 16 residues long. The junction had 7 bases not matched to a gene; V was cut back by 0 bases and J by 6 bases. Germline CDR1 and CDR2: SNHLY and FYNNEI. The CDR3 region is CASSEAVRAGPGELFF. DNA of the CDR3: TGTGCCAGCAGTGAAGCAGTGAGAGCGGGGCCCGGGGAGCTGTTTTTT.

The rearrangement links TRBV6-5 to TRBJ2-3; D perhaps matches TRBD2 (6 bases). Germline V gene data show CDR1 as MNHEY and CDR2 as SVGAGI. V was cut by 11 bases and J by 8 bases, with 20 bases left in between. There are 13 residues in the CDR3. The CDR3 here is CAEGGGTEGTQYF. Written as DNA, the CDR3 is TGTGCCGAAGGCGGCGGGACCGAGGGTACGCAGTATTTT.

The sample holds one count of this clone. The chain employs TRBV5-1 and TRBJ2-3, with TRBD1 matching over 8 bases. This CDR3 has 16 amino acids. Trimming cost V 0 bases and J 1 base; bases outside gene matches: 4. Germline CDR1 and CDR2: SGHRS and YFSETQ. The DNA of the CDR3 is TGCGCCAGCAGCTTGGGCCCGACAGGGGGCACAGATACGCAGTATTTT. It codes for CASSLGPTGGTDTQYF. The whole variable domain, remainder taken from reference TRBV5-1 and TRBJ2-3, is KAGVTQTPRYLIKTRGQQVTLSCSPISGHRSVSWYQQTPGQGLQFLFEYFSETQRNKGNFPGRFSGRQFSNSRSEMNVSTLELGDSALYLCASSLGPTGGTDTQYFGPGTRLTVL.

The chain combines TRBV19 with TRBJ2-7; 8 bases are shared with TRBD2. CDR3 length equals 15 residues. Germline V gene data show CDR1 as LNHDA and CDR2 as SQIVND (reference sequence). V gave up 4 bases and J gave up 4 bases; unmatched junction bases: 9. The CDR3 DNA sequence: TGTGCCAGTAGTACAGTAGCGGGGTCCCAGTACGAGCAGTACTTC. Amino acid sequence: CASSTVAGSQYEQYF.

The sample holds one count of this clone. The CDR3 coding sequence is TGTGCCAGCAGTTCGGGACTAGCGGGATACGAGCAGTACTTC. Its protein is CASSSGLAGYEQYF. The chain is built from TRBV28 and TRBJ2-7; TRBD2 aligns across 13 bases. Per germline, CDR1 MDHEN and CDR2 SYDVKM. V was clipped by 4 bases and J by 4 bases; unmatched bases: 1. The CDR3 contains 14 residues.

The chain combines TRBV18 with TRBJ1-2; tentative D call: TRBD1 (6 bases). The CDR3 runs 15 residues. V lost 2 bases, J lost 4 bases, and 14 bases lay in between. The germline CDR1 and CDR2 sequences are KGHSH and LQKENI. The CDR3 sequence is CASSPSGDTSYGYTF. The CDR3 DNA reads as TGTGCCAGCTCACCATCAGGGGATACTTCCTATGGCTACACCTTC.

This chain joins TRBV5-1 and TRBJ1-5; possibly TRBD1 for D (5 bases). This CDR3 has 14 residues. Germline V CDR1 and CDR2: SGHRS, YFSETQ. The ends were cut back, 0 bases at V and 7 bases at J, with 11 bases in the middle. As DNA, the CDR3 is TGCGCCAGCAGCTTGGGACAACGGGGGCAGCCCCAGCATTTT. Its protein is CASSLGQRGQPQHF.

The genes are TRBV7-9 and TRBJ1-2, with TRBD1 identical over 8 bases. The CDR3 runs to 15 residues. J lost 3 bases, V lost 3 bases, and 6 bases had no gene match. Germline V CDR1 and CDR2: SEHNR, FQNEAQ (reference sequence). The CDR3 DNA sequence: TGTGCCAGCAGCTTCGGACAGGGTCTAGACTATGGCTACACCTTC. Encoded protein: CASSFGQGLDYGYTF.

The rearrangement joins TRBV6-5 to TRBJ1-1; a weak D match, TRBD1 (5 bases). Germline V CDR1 and CDR2: MNHEY, SVGAGI. V lost 4 bases and J 4 bases, leaving 10 bases between the germline ends. The CDR3 runs to 13 residues. The CDR3 DNA is TGTGCCAGCAGTTTTCGACAGCCCACTGAAGCTTTCTTT. Residues: CASSFRQPTEAFF.

The chain uses TRBV10-3 and TRBJ2-1; 9 positions agree with TRBD1. The germline V gene encodes CDR1 ENHRY and CDR2 SYGVKD. This CDR3 contains 12 residues. V was clipped by 4 bases and J by 15 bases; unmatched bases: 7. The CDR3 here is CAISGGDRDRFF. CDR3 DNA: TGTGCCATCAGTGGTGGGGACAGGGATCGGTTCTTC.

The J gene is TRBJ2-1, the V gene TRBV6-4; 7 nucleotides match TRBD1. There are 13 residues in the CDR3. CDR1 is MRHNA and CDR2 is SNTAGT in the germline V gene. V was clipped by 2 bases and J by 5 bases; unmatched bases: 0. CDR3 residues: CASSDRGHNEQFF. The CDR3 region has the DNA TGTGCCAGCAGTGACAGGGGGCACAATGAGCAGTTCTTC.

The chain employs TRBV5-1 and TRBJ2-3; 9 bases agree with TRBD1. Looked up from germline, CDR1 is SGHRS and CDR2 is YFSETQ. The CDR3 sequence is 16 residues long. J was trimmed by 3 bases and V by 4 bases; bases with no gene match: 9. The CDR3 DNA is TGCGCCAGCAGCCCTAGGCCGGGACAGGGAACAGATACGCAGTATTTT. It is translated as CASSPRPGQGTDTQYF.

This rearrangement joins TRBV30 to TRBJ1-6; tentative D call: TRBD1 (6 bases). Germline assignment: CDR1 GTSNPN and CDR2 SVGIG (reference sequence). The CDR3 has 15 residues. Trimming took 4 bases from V and 5 from J, leaving 15 bases between them. CDR3 sequence: CAWTTRGAHNSPLHF. CDR3 DNA: TGTGCCTGGACCACCCGGGGGGCGCATAATTCACCCCTCCACTTT.

This chain uses TRBV5-1 with TRBJ1-1, with 8 nucleotides matching TRBD1. Germline trimming cut 8 bases from V and 1 base from J; bases unmatched to any gene: 7. The CDR3 extends over 14 amino acids. Germline-derived CDR1 and CDR2 are SGHRS and YFSETQ. The CDR3 spells CASRSGTGNTEAFF. In DNA form, the CDR3 reads TGCGCCAGTCGCTCCGGGACAGGGAACACTGAAGCTTTCTTT.

The chain combines TRBV27 with TRBJ2-7; 8 positions agree with TRBD1. CDR3 size: 14 residues. Germline CDR1 and CDR2: MNHEY and SMNVEV (reference sequence). V lost 7 bases to trimming and J lost 2 bases; unmatched junction nucleotides: 7. CDR3 bases: TGTGCCAGCAAATACAGGGGGGTAGCCTACGAGCAGTACTTC. Translating gives CASKYRGVAYEQYF.

This clone was observed a single time. The V gene is TRBV2, the J gene TRBJ1-1; 12 positions match TRBD1. The J segment lost 10 bases and the V segment lost 3 bases, leaving 6 bases of the junction unmatched. Per germline, CDR1 SNHLY and CDR2 FYNNEI. This CDR3 has 14 amino acids. The CDR3 sequence is CASSEGQGANGAFF. The CDR3 bases are TGTGCCAGCAGTGAGGGACAGGGGGCTAATGGAGCTTTCTTT.

The chain links TRBV5-1 to TRBJ2-1, with 7 positions matching TRBD2. V trimming: 2 bases; J trimming: 9 bases; junction bases outside the gene matches: 8. Germline V gives CDR1 SGHRS, CDR2 YFSETQ. CDR3 length: 14 residues. CDR3 residues: CASSLSGVGLEQFF. The DNA for the CDR3 is TGCGCCAGCAGCTTAAGCGGGGTAGGGCTTGAGCAGTTCTTC. The entire variable domain, with the rest obtained from reference TRBV5-1 and TRBJ2-1, is as follows: KAGVTQTPRYLIKTRGQQVTLSCSPISGHRSVSWYQQTPGQGLQFLFEYFSETQRNKGNFPGRFSGRQFSNSRSEMNVSTLELGDSALYLCASSLSGVGLEQFFGPGTRLTVL.